This T cell receptor (beta chain) appears in the sequencing data of a study of monozygotic twins with inflammatory bowel disease. Whole-study findings and limits: Support was absent for any single strong signal or clonotype linked to IBD. Diversity of TCRbeta measured by inverse Simpson was lower in IBD patients than in healthy co-twins.

With respect to this clonotype: Antigen specificity is unknown.

The germline V gene encodes CDR1 LGHDT and CDR2 YNNKEL (reference sequence). This CDR3 spans 15 amino acids. TCRdb reprocessed the 5' RACE reads, keeping one entry per CDR3 protein, no DNA. This listing includes about 160,000 distinct CDR3 sequences. Donors each gave approximately 2.5 ml of blood. This receptor was identified in a human donor with ulcerative colitis or Crohn's disease, or a healthy co-twin of an affected twin (not recorded which). The V gene is TRBV3-1, the J gene TRBJ1-2; checking the TCRdb D call of TRBD1 is not possible without DNA. The sequenced material came from blood. This CDR3 reads CASSQETRQSYGYTF.